This TCR beta chain comes out of a study of neoadjuvant anti-PD-1 for oral cavity cancer. Study summary: Patients mostly received three to four biweekly nivolumab doses at 3 mg/kg before surgery. Study-wide results and limits: Only three patients per response group were TCR-analyzed; validation needed. Post-nivolumab, blood T cell clonality was significantly elevated in non-responders.

As to time point: after neoadjuvant nivolumab, at surgical resection. This clone was seen more than once but under ten times. The target antigen is unknown. The assay was immunoSEQ multiplex PCR, and TCRdb's table has in-frame clones only and misses some. The sample lists some 14,000 clones; roughly 74% were seen once. The CDR3 totals 13 residues. V trimming: 4 bases; J trimming: 3 bases; junction bases outside the gene matches: 2. Germline values: CDR1 KGHSH, CDR2 LQKENI. This chain uses TRBV18 with TRBJ1-1; 7 nucleotides agree with TRBD1. This sample comprised PBMCs, obtained after nivolumab (anti-PD-1) treatment. The clonotype comes from a person between 40 and 80 years old with oral cavity squamous cell carcinoma. The CDR3 here is CASSQGAHTEAFF. The CDR3 DNA reads TGTGCCAGCTCACAGGGGGCGCACACTGAAGCTTTCTTT.